This T cell receptor (beta chain) appears in the sequencing data of a study of CD8+ T cells in alopecia areata. Study-wide points: Sequenced scalp T cells also include alphabeta T cells resident in normal skin.

The CDR3 contains 13 residues. Deletions cut 0 bases from V and 8 bases from J, with 10 bases between. CDR1 and CDR2 from the germline V gene are GTSNPN and SVGIG (reference sequence). RNA extraction and reverse transcription yielded cDNA as sequencing template. Sequenced by immunoSEQ multiplex PCR; TCRdb stores in-frame clones only, minus some. The sample shows about 150,000 clones, 55% of them seen only once. Isolation of CD4+ and CD8+ T cells from PBMCs was achieved by sorting. Concerning this clone: As yet, its antigen is unknown.

This chain links TRBV30 with TRBJ1-4; TRBD1 might be the D (5 bases). The sequence derives from a human donor in good health. The sequenced sample was CD4+ T cells sorted from blood. CDR3 in DNA: TGTGCCTGGAGTGTTGGACAACGGGAAAAACTGTTTTTT. Encoded protein: CAWSVGQREKLFF.